Given below is one T cell receptor (beta chain) in context. Each donor had 7.5 to 10 milliliters of peripheral blood drawn. The length of the CDR3 is 14 residues. Unmatched junction bases numbered 7, after V lost 5 bases and J lost 4 bases. Germline V gene lookup returns CDR1 MNHEY and CDR2 SVGAGI. The sample belongs to a study of blood T cells in healthy people across ages. Next came a second PCR, run for about 6 to 12 cycles, which used a sample-barcoded 5' primer along with a J-beta primer mix. A template-switch adaptor that had 12 random nucleotides put a tag on each cDNA molecule. TCRdb reprocessed the 5' RACE reads via MiXCR and lists one record per CDR3 protein. This table has roughly 800,000 distinct CDR3 sequences, 20% to 25% appearing once. The same data also went into a second study, on T cells of mothers and their children.

The clonotype originates from a boy between 5 and 17 years old in good health. The chain joins TRBV6-5 to TRBJ2-5; 7 bases agree with TRBD2. Sequenced material: blood. CDR3 amino acids: CASSRGSIIETQYF. As DNA, the CDR3 is TGTGCCAGCAGTCGCGGGAGTATAATAGAGACCCAGTACTTC.